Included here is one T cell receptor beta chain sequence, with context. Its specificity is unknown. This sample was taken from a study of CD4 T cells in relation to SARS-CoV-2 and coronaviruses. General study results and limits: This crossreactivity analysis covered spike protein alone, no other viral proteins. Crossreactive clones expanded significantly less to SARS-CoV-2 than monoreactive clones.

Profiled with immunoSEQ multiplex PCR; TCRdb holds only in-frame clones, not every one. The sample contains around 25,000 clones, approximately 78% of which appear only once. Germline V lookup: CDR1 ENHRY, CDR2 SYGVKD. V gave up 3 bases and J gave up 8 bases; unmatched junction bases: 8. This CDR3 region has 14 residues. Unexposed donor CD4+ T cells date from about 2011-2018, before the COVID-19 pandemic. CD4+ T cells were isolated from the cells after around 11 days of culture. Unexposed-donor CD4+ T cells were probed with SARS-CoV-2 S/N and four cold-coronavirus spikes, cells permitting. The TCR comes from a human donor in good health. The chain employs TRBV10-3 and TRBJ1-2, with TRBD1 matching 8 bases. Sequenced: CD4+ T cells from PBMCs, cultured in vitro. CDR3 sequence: CAISDEGRGLGYTF. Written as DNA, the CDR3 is TGTGCCATCAGTGATGAGGGCAGGGGGCTCGGCTACACCTTC.